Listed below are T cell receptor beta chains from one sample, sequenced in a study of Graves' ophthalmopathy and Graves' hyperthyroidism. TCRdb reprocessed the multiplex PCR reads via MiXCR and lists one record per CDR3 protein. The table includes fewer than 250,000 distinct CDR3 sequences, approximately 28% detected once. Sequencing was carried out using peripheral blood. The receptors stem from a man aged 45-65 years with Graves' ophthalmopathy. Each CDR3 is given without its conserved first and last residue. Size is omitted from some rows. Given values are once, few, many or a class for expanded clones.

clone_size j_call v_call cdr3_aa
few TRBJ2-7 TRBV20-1 SARPDYEQY
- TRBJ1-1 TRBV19 ASSIPGGSKTEAF
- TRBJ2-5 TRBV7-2 ASTPGQAGAGETQY
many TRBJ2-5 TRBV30 AWSSPEAGDQY
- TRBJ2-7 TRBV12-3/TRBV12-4 ASSLAGTDSYEQY
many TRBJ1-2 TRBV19 ASSMGIGAGYT
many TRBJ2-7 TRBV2 ASSDDNRSYEQY
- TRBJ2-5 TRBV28 ASSLRLAGVWETQY
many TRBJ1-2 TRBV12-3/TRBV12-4 ASSFPSGGYT
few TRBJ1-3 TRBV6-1 ASSDLRILPRNTIY
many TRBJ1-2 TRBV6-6 ASSPPAGRGDGYT
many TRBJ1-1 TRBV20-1 SPAPGTEAF
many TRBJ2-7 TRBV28 ASSSTTGQGRNEQY
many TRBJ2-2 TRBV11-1 ASSPDTTGELF
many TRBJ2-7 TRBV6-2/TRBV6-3 ASSYSWGRVEQY
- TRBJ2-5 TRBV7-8 ASTPYLAGGLETQY
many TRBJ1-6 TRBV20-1 SARGFNQFTGHSPLH
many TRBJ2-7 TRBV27 ASSLSGDRPYEQY
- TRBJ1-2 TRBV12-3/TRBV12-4 ASSLLGSNYGYT
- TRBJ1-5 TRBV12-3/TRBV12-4 ASSLERYFNQPQH
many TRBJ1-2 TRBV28 ASSGQGASYYGYT
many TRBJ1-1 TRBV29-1 SAWDREHTEAF
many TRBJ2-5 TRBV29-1 SVEVGETQY
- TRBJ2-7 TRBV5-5 ASSLASAGGTYEQY